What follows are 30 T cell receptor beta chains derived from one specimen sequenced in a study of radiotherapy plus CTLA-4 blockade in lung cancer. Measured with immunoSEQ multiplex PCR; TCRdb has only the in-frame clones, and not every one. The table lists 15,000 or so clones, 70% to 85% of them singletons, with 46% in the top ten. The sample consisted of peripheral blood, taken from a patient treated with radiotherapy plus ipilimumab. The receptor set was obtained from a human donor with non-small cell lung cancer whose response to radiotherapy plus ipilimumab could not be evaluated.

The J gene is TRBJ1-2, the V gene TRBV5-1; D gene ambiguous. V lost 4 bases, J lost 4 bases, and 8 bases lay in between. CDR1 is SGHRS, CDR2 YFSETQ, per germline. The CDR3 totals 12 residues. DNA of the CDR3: TGCGCCAGCAGCCCAGACATCTATGGCTACACCTTC. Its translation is CASSPDIYGYTF.

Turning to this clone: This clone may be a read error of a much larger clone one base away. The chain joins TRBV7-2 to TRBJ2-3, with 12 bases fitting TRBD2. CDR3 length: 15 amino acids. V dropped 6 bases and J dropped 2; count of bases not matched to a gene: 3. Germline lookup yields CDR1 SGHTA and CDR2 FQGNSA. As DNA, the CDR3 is TGTGCCAGCAGTGGACTAGCGGGGATCACAGATACGCAGTATTTT. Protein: CASSGLAGITDTQYF.

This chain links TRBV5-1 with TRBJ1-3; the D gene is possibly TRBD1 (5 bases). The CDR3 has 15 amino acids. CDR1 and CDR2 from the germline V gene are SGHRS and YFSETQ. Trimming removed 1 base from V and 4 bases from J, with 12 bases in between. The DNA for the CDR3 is TGCGCCAGCAGCTTGACAGGATGGGCGGGAAACACCATATATTTT. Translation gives CASSLTGWAGNTIYF.

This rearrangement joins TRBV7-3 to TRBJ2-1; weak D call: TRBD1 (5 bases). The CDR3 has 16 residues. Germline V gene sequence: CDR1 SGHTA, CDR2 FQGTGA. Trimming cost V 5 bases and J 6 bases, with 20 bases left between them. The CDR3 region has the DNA TGTGCCAGCAGCCTCACACCCACAGGCTCCAGCAATGAGCAGTTCTTC. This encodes CASSLTPTGSSNEQFF.

The CDR3 DNA is TGCGCCAGCAGCTTGGACGCGGCTCAAGAGACCCAGTACTTC. The encoded protein is CASSLDAAQETQYF. The chain recombines TRBV5-1 with TRBJ2-5; D gene unclear. The V gene lost 0 bases and the J gene lost 2 bases, with 8 bases spanning the gap. The CDR3 runs to 14 residues. CDR1 SGHRS and CDR2 YFSETQ come from the germline V gene.

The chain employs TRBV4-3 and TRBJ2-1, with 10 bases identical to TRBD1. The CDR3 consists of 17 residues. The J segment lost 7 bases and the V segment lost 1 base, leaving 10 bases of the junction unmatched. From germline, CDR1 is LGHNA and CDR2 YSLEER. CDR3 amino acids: CASSQVQPGQGSNEQFF. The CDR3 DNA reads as TGCGCCAGCAGCCAAGTGCAACCGGGACAGGGGAGTAATGAGCAGTTCTTC.

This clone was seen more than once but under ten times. The CDR3 protein is CASSLDRGSYNEQFF. In nucleotides, the CDR3 is TGTGCCAGCAGCTTAGATAGGGGTTCCTACAATGAGCAGTTCTTC. V gene TRBV11-2 combines with J gene TRBJ2-1; perhaps TRBD1 as D (5 bases). Germline V gene data show CDR1 as SGHAT and CDR2 as FQNNGV. This CDR3 spans 15 amino acids. V lost 0 bases and J lost 1, with 7 bases in between.

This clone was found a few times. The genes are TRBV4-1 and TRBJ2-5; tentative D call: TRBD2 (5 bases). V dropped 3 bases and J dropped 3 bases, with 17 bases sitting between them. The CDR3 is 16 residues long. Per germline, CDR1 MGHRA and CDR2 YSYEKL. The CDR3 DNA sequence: TGCGCCAGCAGCCAGGGTGACTTACTAGGCAAAGAGACCCAGTACTTC. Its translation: CASSQGDLLGKETQYF.

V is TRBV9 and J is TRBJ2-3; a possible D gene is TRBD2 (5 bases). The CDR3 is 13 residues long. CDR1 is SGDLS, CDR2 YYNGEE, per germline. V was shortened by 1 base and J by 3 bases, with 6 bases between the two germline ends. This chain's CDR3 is CASSVWETDTQYF. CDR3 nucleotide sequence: TGTGCCAGCAGCGTATGGGAGACAGATACGCAGTATTTT.

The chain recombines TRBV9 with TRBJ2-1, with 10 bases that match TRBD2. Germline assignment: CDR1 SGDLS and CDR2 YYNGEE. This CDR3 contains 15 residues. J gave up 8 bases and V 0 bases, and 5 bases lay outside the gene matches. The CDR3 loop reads CASSVGLAGSYEQFF. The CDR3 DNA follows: TGTGCCAGCAGCGTAGGACTAGCGGGTAGTTATGAGCAGTTCTTC.

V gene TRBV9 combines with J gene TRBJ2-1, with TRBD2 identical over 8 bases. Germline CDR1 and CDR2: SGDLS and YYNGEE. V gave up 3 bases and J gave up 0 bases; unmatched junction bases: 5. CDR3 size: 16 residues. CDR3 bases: TGTGCCAGCAGCGGGGTAGCGGGGAGCTCCTACAATGAGCAGTTCTTC. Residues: CASSGVAGSSYNEQFF.

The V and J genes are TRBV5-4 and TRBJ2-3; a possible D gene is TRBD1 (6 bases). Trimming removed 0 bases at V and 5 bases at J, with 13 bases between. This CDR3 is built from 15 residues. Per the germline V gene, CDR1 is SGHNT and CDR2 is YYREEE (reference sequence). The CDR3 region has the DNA TGTGCCAGCAGCTTGGACCCAGGGGATAGAGATACGCAGTATTTT. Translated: CASSLDPGDRDTQYF.

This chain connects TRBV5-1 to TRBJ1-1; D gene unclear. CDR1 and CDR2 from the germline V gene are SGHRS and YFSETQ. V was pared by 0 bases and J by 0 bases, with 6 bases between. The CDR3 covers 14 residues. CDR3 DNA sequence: TGCGCCAGCAGCTTGGCCGCGGTGAACACTGAAGCTTTCTTT. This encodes CASSLAAVNTEAFF.

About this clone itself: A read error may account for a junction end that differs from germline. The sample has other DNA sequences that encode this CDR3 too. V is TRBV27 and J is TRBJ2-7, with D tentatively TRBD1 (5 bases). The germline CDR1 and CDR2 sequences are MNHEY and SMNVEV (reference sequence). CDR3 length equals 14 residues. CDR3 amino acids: CASSLSTVSYEQYF. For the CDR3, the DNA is TGTGCCAGCAGTTTATCGACAGTCTCCTACGAGCAATACTTC.

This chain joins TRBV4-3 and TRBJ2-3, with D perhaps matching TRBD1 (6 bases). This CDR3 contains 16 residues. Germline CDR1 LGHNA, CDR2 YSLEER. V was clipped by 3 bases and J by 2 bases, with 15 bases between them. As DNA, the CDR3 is TGCGCCAGCAGCCAGGGACGGGACACTAACACAGATACGCAGTATTTT. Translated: CASSQGRDTNTDTQYF.

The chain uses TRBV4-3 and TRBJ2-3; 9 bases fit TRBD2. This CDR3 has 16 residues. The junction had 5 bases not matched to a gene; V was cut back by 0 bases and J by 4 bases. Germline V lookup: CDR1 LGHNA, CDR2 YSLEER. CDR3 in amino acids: CASSQDRRGGADTQYF. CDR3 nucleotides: TGCGCCAGCAGCCAAGATAGGCGGGGGGGCGCAGATACGCAGTATTTT.

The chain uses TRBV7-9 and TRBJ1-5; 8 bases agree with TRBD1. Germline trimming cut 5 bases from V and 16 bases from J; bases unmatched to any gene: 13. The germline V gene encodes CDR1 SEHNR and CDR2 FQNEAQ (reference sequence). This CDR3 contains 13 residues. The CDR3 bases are TGTGCCAGCAGCCCCGTAGCGACAGGGGAACAACATTTT. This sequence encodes CASSPVATGEQHF.

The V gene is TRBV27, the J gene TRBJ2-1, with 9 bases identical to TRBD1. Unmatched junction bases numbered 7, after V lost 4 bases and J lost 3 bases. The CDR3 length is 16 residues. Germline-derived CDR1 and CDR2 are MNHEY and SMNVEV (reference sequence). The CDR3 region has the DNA TGTGCCAGCAGTTCAGAAGGGACAGGGAACTACAATGAGCAGTTCTTC. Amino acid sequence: CASSSEGTGNYNEQFF.

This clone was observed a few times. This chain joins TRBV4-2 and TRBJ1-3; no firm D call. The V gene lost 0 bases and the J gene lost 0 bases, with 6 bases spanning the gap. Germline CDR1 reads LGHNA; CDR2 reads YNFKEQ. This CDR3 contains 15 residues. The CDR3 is CASSQDGNSGNTIYF. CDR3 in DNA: TGTGCCAGCAGCCAAGATGGCAACTCTGGAAACACCATATATTTT.

CDR3 loop: CASSQETHSSYEQYV. The DNA of the CDR3 is TGCGCCAGCAGCCAAGAGACCCACAGCTCCTACGAGCAGTACGTC. The V call is TRBV4-1, the J call TRBJ2-7; D remains ambiguous. Trimming pared 0 bases from V and 0 bases from J, leaving 9 bases between. Germline V gives CDR1 MGHRA, CDR2 YSYEKL. This CDR3 region has 15 residues.

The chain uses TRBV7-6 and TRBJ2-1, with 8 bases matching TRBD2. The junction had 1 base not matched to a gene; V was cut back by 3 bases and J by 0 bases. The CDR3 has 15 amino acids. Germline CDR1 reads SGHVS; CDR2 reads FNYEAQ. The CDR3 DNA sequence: TGTGCCAGCAGCTTCCTAGCGGGCTCCTACAATGAGCAGTTCTTC. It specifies CASSFLAGSYNEQFF.

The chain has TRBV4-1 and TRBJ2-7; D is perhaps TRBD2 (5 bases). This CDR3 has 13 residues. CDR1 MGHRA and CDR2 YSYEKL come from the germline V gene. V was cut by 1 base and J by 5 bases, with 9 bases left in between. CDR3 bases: TGCGCCAGCAGCCAAGCATCGAGGGACGAGCAGTACTTC. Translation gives CASSQASRDEQYF.

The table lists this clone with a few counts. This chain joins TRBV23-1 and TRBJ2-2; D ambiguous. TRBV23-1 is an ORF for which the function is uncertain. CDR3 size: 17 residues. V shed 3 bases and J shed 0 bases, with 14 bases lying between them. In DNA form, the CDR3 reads TGCGCCAGCAGTCACGCCCCCTCTACAGCGAACACCGGGGAGCTGTTTTTT. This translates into CASSHAPSTANTGELFF.

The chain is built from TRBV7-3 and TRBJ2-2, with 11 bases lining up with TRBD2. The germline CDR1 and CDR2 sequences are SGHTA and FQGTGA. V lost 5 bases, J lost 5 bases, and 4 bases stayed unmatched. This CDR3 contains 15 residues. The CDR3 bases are TGTGCCAGCAGCCCCGGGACTAGCGGAACCGGGGAGCTGTTTTTT. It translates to CASSPGTSGTGELFF.

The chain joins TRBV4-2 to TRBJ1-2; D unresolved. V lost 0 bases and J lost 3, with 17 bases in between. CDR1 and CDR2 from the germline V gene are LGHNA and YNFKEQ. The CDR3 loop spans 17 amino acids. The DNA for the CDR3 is TGTGCCAGCAGCCAAGATGGATCCGGGATGGGTGACTATGGCTACACCTTC. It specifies CASSQDGSGMGDYGYTF.

Here the CDR3 DNA reads TGTGCCAGCAGCGTCTCCGGGACTAGCCGGGGGGAGCAGTACGTC. It encodes CASSVSGTSRGEQYV. The gene calls are TRBV5-6 and TRBJ2-7; 9 bases map to TRBD2. Germline-derived CDR1 and CDR2 are SGHDT and YYEEEE. The J segment lost 7 bases and the V segment lost 4 bases, leaving 12 bases of the junction unmatched. The CDR3 runs to 15 residues.

The DNA for the CDR3 is TGTGCCAGCAGCTTACAGGGTTCGGCAGATACGCAGTATTTT. This encodes CASSLQGSADTQYF. This rearrangement joins TRBV11-2 to TRBJ2-3, with D maybe TRBD1 (5 bases). CDR1 SGHAT and CDR2 FQNNGV come from the germline V gene. CDR3 length equals 14 residues. Trimming cost V 2 bases and J 4 bases, with 10 bases left between them. The entire variable domain, with the rest obtained from reference TRBV11-2 and TRBJ2-3, is as follows: EAGVAQSPRYKIIEKRQSVAFWCNPISGHATLYWYQQILGQGPKLLIQFQNNGVVDDSQLPKDRFSAERLKGVDSTLKIQPAKLEDSAVYLCASSLQGSADTQYFGPGTRLTVL.

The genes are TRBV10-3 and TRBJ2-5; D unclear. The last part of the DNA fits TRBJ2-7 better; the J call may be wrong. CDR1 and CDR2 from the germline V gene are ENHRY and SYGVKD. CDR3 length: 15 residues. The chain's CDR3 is CAIKSPRKSPYEQYF. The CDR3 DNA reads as TGTGCCATCAAGTCCCCCAGGAAAAGCCCCTACGAGCAGTACTTC.

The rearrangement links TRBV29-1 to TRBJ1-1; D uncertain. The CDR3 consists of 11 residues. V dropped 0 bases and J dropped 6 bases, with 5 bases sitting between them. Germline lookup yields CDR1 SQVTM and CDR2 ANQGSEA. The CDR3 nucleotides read TGCAGCGTTGAAGATAGCGCTGAAGCTTTCTTT. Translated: CSVEDSAEAFF.

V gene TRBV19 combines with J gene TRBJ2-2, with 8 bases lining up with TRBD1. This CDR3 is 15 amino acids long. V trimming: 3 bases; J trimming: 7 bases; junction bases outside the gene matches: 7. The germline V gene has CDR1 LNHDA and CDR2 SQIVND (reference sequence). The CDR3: CASSMNQGAVGELFF. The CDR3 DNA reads TGTGCCAGTAGTATGAACCAGGGGGCGGTCGGGGAGCTGTTTTTT.